One sample yielded the 18 T cell receptor beta chains listed below, sequenced in a study of shared clonotypes between healthy human individuals. Naive-designated CD8 cells lacked CD45RO, were positively enriched for CCR7, and omitted terminally differentiated effector memory CD45RA+ cells. Here immunoSEQ multiplex PCR was the method, and the copy in TCRdb shows in-frame clones only, minus some. The sample lists a few million clones; roughly 95% were seen once. Material for sequencing was naive CD8+ T cells from PBMCs. These receptors were taken from a man younger than 35 in good health. Some clones in this sample may be carry-over from other donors' samples.

The rearrangement links TRBV9 to TRBJ2-3; D is possibly TRBD2 (5 bases). The CDR3 extends over 16 amino acids. CDR1 is SGDLS and CDR2 is YYNGEE in the germline V gene. The V and J ends lost 0 bases and 1 base respectively, with 12 bases between them. In nucleotides, the CDR3 is TGTGCCAGCAGCGTAGGATGGACTGGGGGCACAGATACGCAGTATTTT. Translated: CASSVGWTGGTDTQYF.

V gene TRBV9 combines with J gene TRBJ2-3; 9 bases map to TRBD2. Per the germline V gene, CDR1 is SGDLS and CDR2 is YYNGEE. There are 17 residues in the CDR3. V was clipped by 4 bases and J by 2 bases; unmatched bases: 11. CDR3 sequence (DNA): TGTGCCAGCAGCCCGCAGGGGATAGCGGGGGCCACAGATACGCAGTATTTT. Its protein is CASSPQGIAGATDTQYF.

The chain has TRBV7-9 and TRBJ2-5; the D is unclear. The V and J ends lost 3 bases and 2 bases respectively, with 13 bases between them. Germline values: CDR1 SEHNR, CDR2 FQNEAQ (reference sequence). There are 15 residues in the CDR3. This CDR3 reads CASSFPAAQQETQYF. CDR3 nucleotides: TGTGCCAGCAGCTTCCCGGCGGCCCAGCAAGAGACCCAGTACTTC.

The rearrangement links TRBV6-6 to TRBJ1-1; a weak D match, TRBD1 (5 bases). Looked up from germline, CDR1 is MNHNY and CDR2 is SVGAGI (reference sequence). V gave up 4 bases and J gave up 5 bases, with 14 bases separating them. This CDR3 spans 14 amino acids. This CDR3 reads CASSLSGLATEAFF. In DNA, the CDR3 is TGTGCCAGCAGTTTGTCAGGGCTGGCGACTGAAGCTTTCTTT.

The rearrangement joins TRBV11-2 to TRBJ1-1; TRBD1 might be the D (6 bases). The CDR3 sequence is 15 residues long. Trimming cost V 2 bases and J 1 base, with 11 bases left between them. CDR1 SGHAT and CDR2 FQNNGV come from the germline V gene. The CDR3 spells CASSLSGHQNTEAFF. For the CDR3, the DNA is TGTGCCAGCAGCTTATCGGGACATCAGAACACTGAAGCTTTCTTT. Full variable domain (outside the CDR3, taken from reference TRBV11-2 and TRBJ1-1): EAGVAQSPRYKIIEKRQSVAFWCNPISGHATLYWYQQILGQGPKLLIQFQNNGVVDDSQLPKDRFSAERLKGVDSTLKIQPAKLEDSAVYLCASSLSGHQNTEAFFGQGTRLTVV.

J is TRBJ2-7 and V is TRBV19; D is undetermined. The CDR3 has 16 amino acids. Trimming shortened V by 3 bases and J by 1 base, and 16 bases separated the two germline ends. Germline assignment: CDR1 LNHDA and CDR2 SQIVND (reference sequence). CDR3 nucleotides: TGTGCCAGTAGTATTCTCCTAACACAGAGTTCCTACGAGCAGTACTTC. This encodes CASSILLTQSSYEQYF. The whole variable domain, filled in from reference TRBV19 and TRBJ2-7, reads DGGITQSPKYLFRKEGQNVTLSCEQNLNHDAMYWYRQDPGQGLRLIYYSQIVNDFQKGDIAEGYSVSREKKESFPLTVTSAQKNPTAFYLCASSILLTQSSYEQYFGPGTRLTVT.

V gene TRBV5-8 combines with J gene TRBJ1-5, with TRBD1 matching 10 bases. V shed 1 base, J shed 4 bases, and the junction held 5 bases outside the gene matches. The CDR3 is 16 amino acids. Germline V gene lookup returns CDR1 SGHTS and CDR2 YDEGEE. The CDR3 nucleotides are TGTGCCAGCAGCTTGAGCTGGGACAGGGGAAATCAGCCCCAGCATTTT. Translation: CASSLSWDRGNQPQHF.

This sequence joins TRBV2 and TRBJ1-3; possible D gene TRBD1, 5 bases. Deletions cut 6 bases from V and 0 bases from J, with 15 bases between. The CDR3 is made up of 16 amino acids. Germline V gene lookup returns CDR1 SNHLY and CDR2 FYNNEI. As DNA, the CDR3 is TGTGCCAGCAGGAGCTGGCAGGGAGCCTCTGGAAACACCATATATTTT. Protein: CASRSWQGASGNTIYF.

CDR3 in amino acids: CASSGPLDGRDPFNEQFF. DNA for the CDR3: TGTGCCAGCAGCGGACCCCTAGATGGGCGGGATCCCTTCAATGAGCAGTTCTTC. V gene TRBV9 combines with J gene TRBJ2-1; D perhaps matches TRBD2 (6 bases). Trimming took off 3 bases at V and 6 bases at J, with 25 bases between the two ends. This CDR3 region has 18 residues. The germline gives CDR1 SGDLS, CDR2 YYNGEE.

The V call is TRBV4-3, the J call TRBJ2-1; no definite D call. The CDR3 totals 13 residues. Per germline, CDR1 LGHNA and CDR2 YSLEER. Deletions cut 1 base from V and 7 bases from J, with 8 bases between. CDR3 DNA sequence: TGCGCCAGCAGCCAAGTAGAAGTAAATGAGCAGTTCTTC. It yields the protein CASSQVEVNEQFF.

The J gene is TRBJ2-3, the V gene TRBV4-1, with D unclear. Germline CDR1 reads MGHRA; CDR2 reads YSYEKL. The V gene lost 0 bases and the J gene lost 1 base, with 11 bases spanning the gap. The CDR3 covers 16 residues. CDR3 amino acids: CASSQDQGYGTDTQYF. The DNA for the CDR3 is TGCGCCAGCAGCCAAGATCAAGGGTACGGCACAGATACGCAGTATTTT.

The count of this clone is one. The chain combines TRBV13 with TRBJ2-5; D not certain. Deletions cut 3 bases from V and 4 bases from J, with 9 bases between. The CDR3 has 13 residues. Per germline, CDR1 PRHDT and CDR2 FYEKMQ (reference sequence). DNA for the CDR3: TGTGCCAGCAGCTTCCGGCGGTCAGAGACCCAGTACTTC. It encodes CASSFRRSETQYF.

The chain's CDR3 is CASSLALYSGNTIYF. The CDR3 nucleotides read TGTGCCAGCAGCTTAGCGTTGTACTCTGGAAACACCATATATTTT. J is TRBJ1-3 and V is TRBV7-9, with D unresolved. Germline V gene lookup returns CDR1 SEHNR and CDR2 FQNEAQ (reference sequence). The CDR3 covers 15 residues. V was clipped by 0 bases and J by 0 bases, with 6 bases between them.

The chain links TRBV7-9 to TRBJ2-7, with D perhaps matching TRBD2 (6 bases). Per germline, CDR1 SEHNR and CDR2 FQNEAQ (reference sequence). The CDR3 totals 15 residues. Trimming cost V 1 base and J 5 bases, with 15 bases left between them. CDR3 protein: CASSLVLGRENEQYF. The CDR3 DNA sequence: TGTGCCAGCAGCTTAGTACTGGGCCGGGAGAACGAGCAGTACTTC.

The gene calls are TRBV2 and TRBJ1-1, with D maybe TRBD1 (6 bases). Per the germline V gene, CDR1 is SNHLY and CDR2 is FYNNEI. V dropped 6 bases and J dropped 6 bases, with 17 bases sitting between them. This CDR3 has 14 residues. The CDR3 nucleotides read TGTGCCAGCAGCCCCGGGGGGGCTATCCCTGAAGCTTTCTTT. As protein: CASSPGGAIPEAFF.

The chain employs TRBV4-2 and TRBJ2-5, with a possible D match to TRBD2 (6 bases). The DNA end is a closer match to TRBJ2-7, so the J assignment may be wrong. The CDR3 has 15 amino acids. CDR1 and CDR2 (germline): LGHNA, YNFKEQ. The CDR3 region has the DNA TGTGCCAGCAGCCTTGGGACTGAGGCCTCCTACGAGCAGTACTTC. It codes for CASSLGTEASYEQYF.

The J gene is TRBJ2-7, the V gene TRBV19, with 8 bases aligning to TRBD2. Germline V lookup: CDR1 LNHDA, CDR2 SQIVND (reference sequence). Trimming cost V 11 bases and J 3 bases; bases outside gene matches: 3. CDR3 length: 11 residues. The CDR3 loop reads CAAGGYYEQYF. The DNA of the CDR3 is TGTGCCGCGGGGGGTTACTACGAGCAGTACTTC.

This chain connects TRBV19 to TRBJ2-1; 8 positions match TRBD1. The CDR3 contains 19 residues. In germline, CDR1 is LNHDA, CDR2 SQIVND (reference sequence). After removal of 0 bases from V and 1 base from J, the junction contained 11 bases not matched to a gene. In DNA, the CDR3 is TGTGCCAGTAGTATAGATTCAACCAGTACAGGGGGTTCCTACAATGAGCAGTTCTTC. Protein: CASSIDSTSTGGSYNEQFF.